What follows are 12 T cell receptor beta chains derived from one specimen sequenced in a study of blood T cell repertoires in COVID-19. Using immunoSEQ multiplex PCR, the repertoire was profiled, and TCRdb retains in-frame clones only, with some absent. The data contain fewer than 45,000 clones, over 60% of them seen just once; the ten biggest clones take up 2%. The sequencing sample was made of peripheral blood. These receptors were obtained from a man in his 60s with active COVID-19.

The chain is built from TRBV15 and TRBJ2-3, with 11 bases identical to TRBD1. Trimming took 1 base from V and 4 from J; bases not matched to a gene: 7. This CDR3 is 17 amino acids long. Per the germline V gene, CDR1 is LNHNV and CDR2 is YYDKDF (reference sequence). This CDR3 is CATSRGPGQGVSDTQYF. The CDR3 DNA is TGTGCCACCAGCAGAGGACCGGGACAGGGGGTGTCAGATACGCAGTATTTT.

J is TRBJ2-2 and V is TRBV7-9, with 8 bases aligning to TRBD1. Losses at the gene ends were 8 bases for V and 6 bases for J; bases not matched to a gene: 17. The CDR3 totals 17 residues. The germline CDR1 and CDR2 sequences are SEHNR and FQNEAQ (reference sequence). CDR3 bases: TGTGCCAGCCGACCCCTTGAAGGACAGGGTATATCCGGGGAGCTGTTTTTT. This translates into CASRPLEGQGISGELFF.

The CDR3 region has the DNA TGTGCCAGCAGCGTAGTTAGCGGGGGGGGCCTCGATGAGCAGTTCTTC. Its translation: CASSVVSGGGLDEQFF. This sequence joins TRBV9 and TRBJ2-1, with TRBD2 matching 11 bases. Trimming removed 0 bases from V and 8 bases from J; junction bases left unmatched: 7. The CDR3 contains 16 residues. CDR1 is SGDLS and CDR2 is YYNGEE in the germline V gene.

The rearrangement uses TRBV7-2 and TRBJ2-5, with D hard to call. V was shortened by 5 bases and J by 1 base, with 14 bases between the two germline ends. The CDR3 sequence is 15 residues long. Germline CDR1 SGHTA, CDR2 FQGNSA. The CDR3 coding sequence is TGTGCCAGCAGCAGGATGTGGAGCGCCCAAGAGACCCAGTACTTC. Translated: CASSRMWSAQETQYF.

The V and J genes are TRBV4-3 and TRBJ1-1; D not resolved. The CDR3 runs to 13 residues. V was trimmed by 1 base and J by 3 bases, leaving 6 bases between them. CDR1 is LGHNA, CDR2 YSLEER, per germline. CDR3 nucleotides: TGCGCCAGCAGCCAAGCGGTATACACTGAAGCTTTCTTT. Protein product: CASSQAVYTEAFF.

This clone appeared a few times. The genes are TRBV5-1 and TRBJ2-3, with 10 bases fitting TRBD2. J was trimmed by 3 bases and V by 4 bases; bases with no gene match: 8. Germline values: CDR1 SGHRS, CDR2 YFSETQ. This CDR3 contains 16 residues. The CDR3 is CASSRSGRAQTDTQYF. In DNA form, the CDR3 reads TGCGCCAGCAGCAGGAGCGGGAGGGCCCAAACAGATACGCAGTATTTT.

V is TRBV29-1 and J is TRBJ1-1; 7 bases line up with TRBD1. Germline values: CDR1 SQVTM, CDR2 ANQGSEA. Trimming took 6 bases from V and 5 from J; bases not matched to a gene: 15. CDR3 length: 15 residues. The CDR3 region is CSVGGAKGARTEAFF. In DNA form, the CDR3 reads TGCAGCGTCGGTGGTGCGAAGGGGGCGAGGACTGAAGCTTTCTTT.

The DNA of the CDR3 is TGTGCCAGCAGTCGATTCGGGGGAACCTATAGCAATCAGCCCCAGCATTTT. Amino acids: CASSRFGGTYSNQPQHF. This rearrangement joins TRBV6-6 to TRBJ1-5; possibly TRBD1 for D (5 bases). V was shortened by 5 bases and J by 0 bases, with 17 bases between the two germline ends. The CDR3 is made up of 17 amino acids. Germline lookup yields CDR1 MNHNY and CDR2 SVGAGI (reference sequence).

V and J are TRBV4-1 and TRBJ2-1; TRBD1 matches 9 bases. Trimming took 1 base from V and 8 from J; bases not matched to a gene: 9. Germline-derived CDR1 and CDR2 are MGHRA and YSYEKL. This CDR3 has 16 amino acids. CDR3 bases: TGCGCCAGCAGCCAAGTAGACAGGGGGGGATTGGATGAGCAGTTCTTC. Translating it yields CASSQVDRGGLDEQFF.

This clone came up a few times. The CDR3 region is CASSSGLPYEQYF. CDR3 sequence (DNA): TGTGCCAGCAGCTCGGGACTTCCCTACGAGCAGTACTTC. V gene TRBV7-9 combines with J gene TRBJ2-7; a possible D gene is TRBD2 (6 bases). From germline, CDR1 is SEHNR and CDR2 FQNEAQ (reference sequence). The CDR3 is made up of 13 amino acids. The germline V and J ends were trimmed by 4 bases and 2 bases, with 9 bases remaining between them.

This clone was detected once. This chain connects TRBV5-4 to TRBJ2-5; 8 positions match TRBD1. The germline gives CDR1 SGHNT, CDR2 YYREEE (reference sequence). J was trimmed by 4 bases and V by 4 bases; bases with no gene match: 6. CDR3 length: 14 residues. The CDR3 DNA sequence: TGTGCCAGCAGCAAGGACAGGGCTGGAGAGACCCAGTACTTC. This translates into CASSKDRAGETQYF.

The V gene is TRBV2, the J gene TRBJ1-4; D gene ambiguous. Germline V CDR1 and CDR2: SNHLY, FYNNEI. The germline V and J ends were trimmed by 1 base and 7 bases, with 4 bases remaining between them. The length of the CDR3 is 12 residues. CDR3 sequence (DNA): TGTGCCAGCAGTGAAGGAGCTGAAAAACTGTTTTTT. It encodes CASSEGAEKLFF.